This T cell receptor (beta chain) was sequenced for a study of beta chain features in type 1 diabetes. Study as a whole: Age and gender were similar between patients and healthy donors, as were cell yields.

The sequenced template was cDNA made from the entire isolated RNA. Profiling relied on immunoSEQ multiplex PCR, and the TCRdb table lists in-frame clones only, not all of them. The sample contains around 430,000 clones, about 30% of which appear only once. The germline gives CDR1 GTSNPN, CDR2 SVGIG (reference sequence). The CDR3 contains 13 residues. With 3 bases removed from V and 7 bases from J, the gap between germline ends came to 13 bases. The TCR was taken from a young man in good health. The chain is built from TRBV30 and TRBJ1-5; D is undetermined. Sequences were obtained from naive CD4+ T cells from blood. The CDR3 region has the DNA TGTGCCTGGAGGCAGAGAGATGGCCAGCCCCAGCATTTT. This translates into CAWRQRDGQPQHF.